These T cell receptor beta chains were read from a single sample in a study of shared clonotypes between healthy human individuals. Using immunoSEQ multiplex PCR, the repertoire was profiled, and TCRdb retains in-frame clones only, with some absent. This sample has 550,000 to 750,000 clones, with approximately 90% found just once. Sequences were obtained from naive CD8+ T cells sorted from blood. The source is a man aged 25 to 40 in good health. Each CDR3 is given with its conserved first and last residue. The D gene is left open where the match is weak. The size entry is marked missing in some rows and otherwise reads once, few, many or a size class.

d_gene	abundance	v_gene	j_gene	CDR3nt	CDR3aa
.	few	TRBV29-1	TRBJ2-6	TGCAGCGTTGAGGCGGGGACCTCTGGGGCCAACGTCCTGACTTTC	CSVEAGTSGANVLTF
.	.	TRBV15	TRBJ2-2	TGTGCCACCAGCGGGATGGTCGCCGGGGAGCTGTTTTTT	CATSGMVAGELFF
.	.	TRBV9	TRBJ1-5	TGTGCCAGCAGCGTAGCTACTTGGGACCCAAATAGCAATCAGCCCCAGCATTTT	CASSVATWDPNSNQPQHF
.	.	TRBV9	TRBJ2-7	TGTGCCAGCAGCGTAGGACAGTACTACGAGCAGTACTTC	CASSVGQYYEQYF
.	.	TRBV27	TRBJ2-7	TGTGCCAGCGGAAGGGACGAGCAGTACTTC	CASGRDEQYF
.	.	TRBV7-8	TRBJ1-1	TGTGCCAGCAGCCCCAACCGGGACACTGAAGCTTTCTTT	CASSPNRDTEAFF
.	.	TRBV7-9	TRBJ1-3	TGTGCCAGCAGCTTAGCGGTTGGTGGAAACACCATATATTTT	CASSLAVGGNTIYF
.	once	TRBV7-9	TRBJ2-7	TGTGCCAGCAGCTTAACAGTCCAGGGCCCCTACGAGCAGTACTTC	CASSLTVQGPYEQYF
.	.	TRBV2	TRBJ2-6	TGTGCCAGCAGAACAGCAGACTCTGGGGCCAACGTCCTGACTTTC	CASRTADSGANVLTF
TRBD2	few	TRBV7-9	TRBJ2-7	TGTGCCAGCAGCCCTGGGGAGGGGACGAGCTCCTACGAGCAGTACTTC	CASSPGEGTSSYEQYF
TRBD2	.	TRBV30	TRBJ2-1	TGTGCCTGGAGTGCTGGGACTAGCGGCATCAATGAGCAGTTCTTC	CAWSAGTSGINEQFF
.	.	TRBV7-9	TRBJ1-1	TGTGCCAGCAGCTCGGGGAGTACTGAAGCTTTCTTT	CASSSGSTEAFF
.	.	TRBV9	TRBJ2-4	TGTGCCAGCAGTCCTGGGACCCTTGGACGAAACATTCAGTACTTC	CASSPGTLGRNIQYF
TRBD2	.	TRBV27	TRBJ2-5	TGTGCCAGCCGGGGACTAGCGGGACAAGAGACCCAGTACTTC	CASRGLAGQETQYF
TRBD2	.	TRBV5-8	TRBJ2-7	TGTGCCAGCAGCCACCCGACTAGCGGGAGCTACGAGCAGTACTTC	CASSHPTSGSYEQYF
.	.	TRBV7-6	TRBJ1-3	TGTGCCAGCAGCTCCCCTTTGGGGGGCTCTGGAAACACCATATATTTT	CASSSPLGGSGNTIYF
.	.	TRBV7-6	TRBJ1-1	TGTGCCAGCAGCTCTTCGGTAACTGAAGCTTTCTTT	CASSSSVTEAFF
.	.	TRBV19	TRBJ2-3	TGTGCCAGTAGTATGATTAAAGATACGCAGTATTTT	CASSMIKDTQYF
TRBD2	.	TRBV7-9	TRBJ2-1	TGTGCCAGCAGCTTAGGGGAGGGTAGCGTAGACAATGAGCAGTTCTTC	CASSLGEGSVDNEQFF
.	few	TRBV5-5	TRBJ1-5	TGTGCCAGCAGCCTGATTAATCAGCCCCAGCATTTT	CASSLINQPQHF
.	.	TRBV27	TRBJ2-1	TGTGCCAGCAAGGGATCTCCGGCGGGAAATGAGCAGTTCTTC	CASKGSPAGNEQFF
.	once	TRBV7-2	TRBJ2-1	TGTGCCAGCAGCCCTTACGTCACGCTGAACAATGAGCAGTTCTTC	CASSPYVTLNNEQFF
TRBD1	.	TRBV5-3	TRBJ1-2	TGTGCCAGAAGCTTCCCGGACAGGGGACGCTACACCTTC	CARSFPDRGRYTF